Each of the 2 T cell receptor beta chains below was sequenced from the same sample in a study of T cells after posttransplantation cyclophosphamide. The method was immunoSEQ multiplex PCR; TCRdb's version includes in-frame clones alone and lacks a portion of them. The table shows under 20,000 clones, with around 78% occurring only once. Sequenced sample: memory CD4+ T cells sorted from blood. The receptors come from a man younger than 40 in good health and a related stem cell transplant donor.

V usage is TRBV21-1 and J usage is TRBJ1-1. TRBV21-1 corresponds to a pseudogene. This CDR3 has 13 amino acids. CDR3 nucleotides: TGTGCCAGCCCGGGAAGATCGAACACTGAAGCTTTCTTT. The encoded protein is CASPGRSNTEAFF.

The chain uses TRBV10-3 and TRBJ2-1; 7 bases are a match to TRBD2. This CDR3 is 14 amino acids long. Germline assignment: CDR1 ENHRY and CDR2 SYGVKD. V was pared by 4 bases and J by 4 bases, with 4 bases of the junction left unmatched. CDR3 bases: TGTGCCATCAGTGGGGTTAGCGGGTACAATGAGCAGTTCTTC. Its protein is CAISGVSGYNEQFF.